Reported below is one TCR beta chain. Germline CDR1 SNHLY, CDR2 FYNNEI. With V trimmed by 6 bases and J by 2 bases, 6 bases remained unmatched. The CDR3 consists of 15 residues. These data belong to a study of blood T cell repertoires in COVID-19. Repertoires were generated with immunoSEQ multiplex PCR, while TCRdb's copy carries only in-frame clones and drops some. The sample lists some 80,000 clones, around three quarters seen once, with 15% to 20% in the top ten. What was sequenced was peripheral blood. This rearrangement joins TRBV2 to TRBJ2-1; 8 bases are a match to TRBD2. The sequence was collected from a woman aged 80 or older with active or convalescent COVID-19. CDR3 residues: CASRALAAPYNEQFF. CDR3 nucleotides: TGTGCCAGCAGGGCACTAGCGGCCCCCTACAATGAGCAGTTCTTC.